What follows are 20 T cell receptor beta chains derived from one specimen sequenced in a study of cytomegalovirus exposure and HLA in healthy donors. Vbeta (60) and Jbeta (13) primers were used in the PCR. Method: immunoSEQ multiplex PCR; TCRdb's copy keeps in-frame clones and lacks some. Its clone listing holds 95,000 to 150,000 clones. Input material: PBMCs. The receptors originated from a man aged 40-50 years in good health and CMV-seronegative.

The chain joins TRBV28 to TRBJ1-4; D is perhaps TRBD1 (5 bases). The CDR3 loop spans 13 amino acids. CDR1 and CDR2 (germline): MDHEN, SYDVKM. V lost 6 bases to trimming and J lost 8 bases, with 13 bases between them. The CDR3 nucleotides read TGTGCCAGCAGATTGGGGGGGGGAGAAAAACTGTTTTTT. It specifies CASRLGGGEKLFF.

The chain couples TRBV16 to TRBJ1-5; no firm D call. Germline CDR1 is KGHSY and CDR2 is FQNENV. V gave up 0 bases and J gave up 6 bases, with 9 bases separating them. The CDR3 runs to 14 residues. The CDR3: CASSQSQSGQPQHF. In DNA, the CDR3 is TGTGCCAGCAGCCAATCACAGAGCGGTCAGCCCCAGCATTTT.

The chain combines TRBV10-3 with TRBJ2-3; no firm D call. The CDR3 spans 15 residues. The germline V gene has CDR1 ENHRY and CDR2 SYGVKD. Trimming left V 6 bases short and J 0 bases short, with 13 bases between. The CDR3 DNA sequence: TGTGCCATCAGAAACGTTGAGACTAGCACAGATACGCAGTATTTT. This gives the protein CAIRNVETSTDTQYF.

The CDR3 DNA is TGCGCCAGCAGCCAAGGGGGGGGGCCCTCCTACAATGAGCAGTTCTTC. Amino acid sequence: CASSQGGGPSYNEQFF. The J gene is TRBJ2-1, the V gene TRBV4-3; possibly TRBD2 for D (7 bases). Trimming cost V 1 base and J 0 bases, with 10 bases left between them. CDR1 is LGHNA, CDR2 YSLEER, per germline. The CDR3 length is 16 residues.

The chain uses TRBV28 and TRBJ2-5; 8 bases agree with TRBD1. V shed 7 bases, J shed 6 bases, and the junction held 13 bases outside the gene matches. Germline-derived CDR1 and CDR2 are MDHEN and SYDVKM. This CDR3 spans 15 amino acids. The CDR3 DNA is TGTGCCAGCAACTCAGGGGGCGTTATCATAAAGACCCAGTACTTC. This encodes CASNSGGVIIKTQYF.

CDR3 amino acids: CASSPEGLAARFF. The CDR3, as DNA: TGCGCCAGCAGCCCCGAGGGACTAGCGGCTAGGTTCTTC. This sequence joins TRBV5-1 and TRBJ2-1, with 11 bases fitting TRBD2. V was pared by 4 bases and J by 15 bases, with 9 bases of the junction left unmatched. The CDR3 contains 13 residues. CDR1 SGHRS and CDR2 YFSETQ come from the germline V gene.

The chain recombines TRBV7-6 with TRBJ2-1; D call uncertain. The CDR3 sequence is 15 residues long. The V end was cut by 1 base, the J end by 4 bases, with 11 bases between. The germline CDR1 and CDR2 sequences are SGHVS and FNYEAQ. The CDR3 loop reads CASSLEHSQYNEQFF. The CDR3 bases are TGTGCCAGCAGCTTAGAACACAGCCAGTACAATGAGCAGTTCTTC.

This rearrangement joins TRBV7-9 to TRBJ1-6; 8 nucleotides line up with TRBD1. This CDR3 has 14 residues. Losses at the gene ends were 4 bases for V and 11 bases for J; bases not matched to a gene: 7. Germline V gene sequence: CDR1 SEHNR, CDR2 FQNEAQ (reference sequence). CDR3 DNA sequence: TGTGCCAGCAGCTCGACAGGGGACGAGGCACCCCTCCACTTT. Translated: CASSSTGDEAPLHF. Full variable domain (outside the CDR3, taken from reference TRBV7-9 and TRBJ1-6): DTGVSQNPRHKITKRGQNVTFRCDPISEHNRLYWYRQTLGQGPEFLTYFQNEAQLEKSRLLSDRFSAERPKGSFSTLEIQRTEQGDSAMYLCASSSTGDEAPLHFGNGTRLTVT.

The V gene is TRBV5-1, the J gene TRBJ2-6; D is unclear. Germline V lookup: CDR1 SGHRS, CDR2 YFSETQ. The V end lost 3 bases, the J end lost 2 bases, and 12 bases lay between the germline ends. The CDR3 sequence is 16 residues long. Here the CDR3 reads CASSSLITAGANVLTF. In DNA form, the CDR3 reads TGCGCCAGCAGCTCATTAATAACGGCTGGGGCCAACGTCCTGACTTTC.

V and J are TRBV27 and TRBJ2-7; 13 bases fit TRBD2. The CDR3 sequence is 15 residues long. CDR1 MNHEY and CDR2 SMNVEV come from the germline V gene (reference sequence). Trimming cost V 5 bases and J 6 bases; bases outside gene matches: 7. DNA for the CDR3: TGTGCCAGCAGTCCGAGGACTAGCGGGAGCGGCGAGCAGTACTTC. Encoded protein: CASSPRTSGSGEQYF.

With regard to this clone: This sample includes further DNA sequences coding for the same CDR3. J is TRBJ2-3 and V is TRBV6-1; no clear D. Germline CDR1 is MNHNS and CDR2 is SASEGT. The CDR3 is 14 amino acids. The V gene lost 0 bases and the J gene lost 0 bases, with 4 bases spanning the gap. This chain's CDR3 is CASSEAGSTDTQYF. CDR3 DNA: TGTGCCAGCAGTGAAGCGGGCAGCACAGATACGCAGTATTTT.

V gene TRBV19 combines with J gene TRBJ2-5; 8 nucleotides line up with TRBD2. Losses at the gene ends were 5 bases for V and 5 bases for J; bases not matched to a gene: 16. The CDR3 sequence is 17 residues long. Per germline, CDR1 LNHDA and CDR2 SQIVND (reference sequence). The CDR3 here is CASSPAANGRGTETQYF. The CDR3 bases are TGTGCCAGTAGTCCGGCCGCGAACGGGAGGGGCACGGAGACCCAGTACTTC.

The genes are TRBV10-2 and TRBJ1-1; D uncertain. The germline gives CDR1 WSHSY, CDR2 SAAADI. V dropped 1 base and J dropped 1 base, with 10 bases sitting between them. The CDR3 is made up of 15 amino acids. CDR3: CASSEYTLGNTEAFF. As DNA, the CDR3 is TGCGCCAGCAGTGAGTATACGCTAGGGAACACTGAAGCTTTCTTT.

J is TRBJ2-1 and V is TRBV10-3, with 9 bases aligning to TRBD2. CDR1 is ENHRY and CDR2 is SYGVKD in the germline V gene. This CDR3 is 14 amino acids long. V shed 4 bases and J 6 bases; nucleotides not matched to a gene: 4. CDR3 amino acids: CAISGLAEPNEQFF. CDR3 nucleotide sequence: TGTGCCATCAGTGGACTAGCGGAACCCAATGAGCAGTTCTTC.

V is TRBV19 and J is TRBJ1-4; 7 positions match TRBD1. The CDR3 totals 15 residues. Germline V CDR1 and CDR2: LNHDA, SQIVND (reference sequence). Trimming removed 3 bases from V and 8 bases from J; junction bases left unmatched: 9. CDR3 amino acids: CASSIRRQGGEKLFF. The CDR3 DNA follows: TGTGCCAGTAGTATTAGGAGACAGGGCGGCGAAAAACTGTTTTTT.

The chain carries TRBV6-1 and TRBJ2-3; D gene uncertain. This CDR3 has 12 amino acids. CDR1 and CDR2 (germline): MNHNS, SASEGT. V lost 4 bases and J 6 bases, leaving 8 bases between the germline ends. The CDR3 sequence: CASSVIEDTQYF. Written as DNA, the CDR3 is TGTGCCAGCAGTGTGATTGAGGATACGCAGTATTTT.

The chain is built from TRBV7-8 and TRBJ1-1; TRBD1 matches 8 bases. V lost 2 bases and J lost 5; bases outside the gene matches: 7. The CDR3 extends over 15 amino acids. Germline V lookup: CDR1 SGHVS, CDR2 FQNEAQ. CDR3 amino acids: CASSLLSGGMTEAFF. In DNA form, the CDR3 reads TGTGCCAGCAGCTTACTGTCAGGGGGCATGACTGAAGCTTTCTTT.

CDR3 DNA sequence: TGTGCCAGCAGGAAAAGGGGGACACCCTCCCTCAACTATGGCTACACCTTC. It codes for CASRKRGTPSLNYGYTF. This chain joins TRBV5-8 and TRBJ1-2, with D perhaps matching TRBD1 (6 bases). CDR1 is SGHTS and CDR2 is YDEGEE in the germline V gene. V was clipped by 5 bases and J by 2 bases, with 22 bases between them. The CDR3 consists of 17 residues.

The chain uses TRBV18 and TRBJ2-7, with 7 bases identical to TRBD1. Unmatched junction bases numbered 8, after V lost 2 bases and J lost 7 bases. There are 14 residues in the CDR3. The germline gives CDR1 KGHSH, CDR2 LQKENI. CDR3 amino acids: CASSPKKGAGEQYF. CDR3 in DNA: TGTGCCAGCTCACCAAAAAAGGGGGCAGGTGAGCAGTACTTC.

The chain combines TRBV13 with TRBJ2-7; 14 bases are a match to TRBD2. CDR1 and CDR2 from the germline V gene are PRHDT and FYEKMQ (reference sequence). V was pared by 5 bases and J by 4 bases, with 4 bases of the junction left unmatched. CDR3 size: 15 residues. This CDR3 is CASSPGTSGSYEQYF. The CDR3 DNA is TGTGCCAGCAGCCCGGGGACTAGCGGGAGTTACGAGCAGTACTTC. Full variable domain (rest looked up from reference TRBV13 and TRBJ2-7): AAGVIQSPRHLIKEKRETATLKCYPIPRHDTVYWYQQGPGQDPQFLISFYEKMQSDKGSIPDRFSAQQFSDYHSELNMSSLELGDSALYFCASSPGTSGSYEQYFGPGTRLTVT.